The present entry profiles one T cell receptor beta chain with its context. The authors used approximately 600 ng of bulk tumor genomic DNA per sample as template. While surgery was under way, several biopsies spaced far apart were taken per primary tumor. The cohort was untreated, with newly diagnosed non-small cell lung cancer undergoing curative surgery. Samples were obtained from newly diagnosed non-small cell lung cancer patients who were having surgery with curative intent. The entry originates in a study of immune heterogeneity within non-small cell lung tumors. Germline-derived CDR1 and CDR2 are LGHDT and YNNKEL (reference sequence). The CDR3 has 20 residues. V trimming: 2 bases; J trimming: 5 bases; junction bases outside the gene matches: 15. Multiplex PCR amplified the TCR beta CDR3 region. Its first round ran for 10 cycles with 32 V and 13 J primers. TCRdb re-called the multiplex PCR reads with MiXCR, one entry per CDR3 protein. The table shows roughly 13,000 distinct CDR3 sequences, with around 21% occurring only once.

The sample consisted of lung tumor tissue. The receptor comes from a man in his fifties or sixties with non-small cell lung cancer. The chain joins TRBV3-1 to TRBJ2-1; TRBD2 agrees at 13 bases. In nucleotides, the CDR3 is TGTGCCAGCAGCCAACCTTGGCGACTAGCGGGAGGTCCCAAGAACAATGAGCAGTTCTTC. Translation gives CASSQPWRLAGGPKNNEQFF.